The rows below give T cell receptor beta chains drawn from one sample of a study of blood T cell repertoires in COVID-19. Assay used: immunoSEQ multiplex PCR; TCRdb lists only in-frame clones, some missing. This table holds 70,000 or so clones, around 88% found once. The specimen sequenced was peripheral blood. The source is a woman over 75 with acute or convalescent COVID-19. The CDR3 runs from the conserved cysteine through the conserved F or W. The D gene is left open where the match is weak. Part of the rows lack a size; the others show once, few, many or a class for expanded clones.

clone_size: .
d_call: .
j_call: TRBJ1-1
v_call: TRBV6-5
cdr3_nt: TGTGCCAGCAGCCTACCGGGGGAGAGGACTGAAGCTTTCTTT
cdr3_aa: CASSLPGERTEAFF

clone_size: .
d_call: .
j_call: TRBJ1-5
v_call: TRBV7-8
cdr3_nt: TGTGCCAGCAGCTTAGCCGAACGGTTTGGGGGGATAGAGAATCAGCCCCAGCATTTT
cdr3_aa: CASSLAERFGGIENQPQHF

clone_size: .
d_call: .
j_call: TRBJ1-4
v_call: TRBV4-2
cdr3_nt: TGTGCCAGCAGTCCTCTTCGGGTATATGAAAAACTGTTTTTT
cdr3_aa: CASSPLRVYEKLFF

clone_size: .
d_call: TRBD2
j_call: TRBJ2-7
v_call: TRBV10-2
cdr3_nt: TGCGCCAGCAAAAGACTAGCGGATTCCTACGAGCAGTACTTC
cdr3_aa: CASKRLADSYEQYF

clone_size: .
d_call: TRBD2
j_call: TRBJ2-1
v_call: TRBV6-2/TRBV6-3
cdr3_nt: TGTGCCAGCAGTTATGGCGGGGGATACAATGAGCAGTTCTTC
cdr3_aa: CASSYGGGYNEQFF

clone_size: .
d_call: .
j_call: TRBJ1-5
v_call: TRBV12-3/TRBV12-4
cdr3_nt: TGTGCCAGCAGTCCCCCGGGGGACCAGCCCCAGCATTTT
cdr3_aa: CASSPPGDQPQHF

clone_size: .
d_call: .
j_call: TRBJ1-6
v_call: TRBV12-3/TRBV12-4
cdr3_nt: TGTGCCAGCAGTTTTCGTAATTCACCCCTCCACTTT
cdr3_aa: CASSFRNSPLHF

clone_size: .
d_call: .
j_call: TRBJ2-1
v_call: TRBV20-1
cdr3_nt: TGCAGTGCTAGTTACGCTCAGGACAATGAGCAGTTCTTC
cdr3_aa: CSASYAQDNEQFF

clone_size: .
d_call: .
j_call: TRBJ1-1
v_call: TRBV6-5
cdr3_nt: TGTGCCAGCAGTCGACCAGGGCTCGGCGAAGCTTTCTTT
cdr3_aa: CASSRPGLGEAFF

clone_size: .
d_call: TRBD1
j_call: TRBJ2-6
v_call: TRBV11-2
cdr3_nt: TGTGCCAGCAGCTTAGCGCCACAGGGGGCCTCTGGGGCCAACGTCCTGACTTTC
cdr3_aa: CASSLAPQGASGANVLTF

clone_size: few
d_call: .
j_call: TRBJ1-6
v_call: TRBV7-6
cdr3_nt: TGTGCCAGCAGCCAAGGGGAAAACTATAATTCACCCCTCCACTTT
cdr3_aa: CASSQGENYNSPLHF

clone_size: .
d_call: .
j_call: TRBJ2-7
v_call: TRBV27
cdr3_nt: TGTGCCAGCTCTCAATCCGGTACCCCGTACTACGAGCAGTACTTC
cdr3_aa: CASSQSGTPYYEQYF

clone_size: once
d_call: .
j_call: TRBJ1-3
v_call: TRBV5-4
cdr3_nt: TGTGCCAGCAGCGTCGACATGATCTCTGGAAACACCATATATTTT
cdr3_aa: CASSVDMISGNTIYF

clone_size: few
d_call: TRBD1
j_call: TRBJ2-5
v_call: TRBV15
cdr3_nt: TGTGCCACCAGCAGAGGGACAGGCGAAACCCAGTACTTC
cdr3_aa: CATSRGTGETQYF

clone_size: .
d_call: TRBD2
j_call: TRBJ2-1
v_call: TRBV10-3
cdr3_nt: TGTGCCATCAGCGACCCGCGGGAGGGCTTTGAGCAGTTCTTC
cdr3_aa: CAISDPREGFEQFF

clone_size: .
d_call: .
j_call: TRBJ1-6
v_call: TRBV10-3
cdr3_nt: TGTGCCATCAGGGCCCGGACAAGTGATTCACCCCTCCACTTT
cdr3_aa: CAIRARTSDSPLHF

clone_size: .
d_call: .
j_call: TRBJ1-5
v_call: TRBV28
cdr3_nt: TGTGCCAGCAGTTTGTCCCTACGGGGCAATCAGCCCCAGCATTTT
cdr3_aa: CASSLSLRGNQPQHF

clone_size: .
d_call: .
j_call: TRBJ2-7
v_call: TRBV9
cdr3_nt: TGTGCCAGCAGCGTAGGACTAGTAGGCTACGAGCAGTACTTC
cdr3_aa: CASSVGLVGYEQYF

clone_size: .
d_call: TRBD2
j_call: TRBJ2-1
v_call: TRBV5-1
cdr3_nt: TGCGCCAGCAGCTTGTCGTCTAGCGGGAGGCACAATGAGCAGTTCTTC
cdr3_aa: CASSLSSSGRHNEQFF

clone_size: .
d_call: TRBD1
j_call: TRBJ1-2
v_call: TRBV5-6
cdr3_nt: TGTGCCAGCAGCTTCCCGGACAGGATCAATGGCTACACCTTC
cdr3_aa: CASSFPDRINGYTF

clone_size: .
d_call: TRBD2
j_call: TRBJ2-7
v_call: TRBV28
cdr3_nt: TGTGCCAGCAGTTCCGGGGGGGCCTTTTCCTACGAGCAGTACTTC
cdr3_aa: CASSSGGAFSYEQYF

clone_size: .
d_call: TRBD2
j_call: TRBJ2-1
v_call: TRBV28
cdr3_nt: TGTGCCAGCACCGTAGCGGGAGGGCCATATAGTGAGCAGTTCTTC
cdr3_aa: CASTVAGGPYSEQFF

clone_size: .
d_call: TRBD2
j_call: TRBJ2-5
v_call: TRBV20-1
cdr3_nt: TGCAGTGCTAGTCCTAGCGGGGGGGCGGTGACCCAGTACTTC
cdr3_aa: CSASPSGGAVTQYF

clone_size: .
d_call: TRBD1
j_call: TRBJ2-1
v_call: TRBV19
cdr3_nt: TGTGCCAGTAGTACGGGAACAGGGGGGAATCCGTTCTTC
cdr3_aa: CASSTGTGGNPFF

clone_size: .
d_call: TRBD2
j_call: TRBJ2-2
v_call: TRBV6-5
cdr3_nt: TGTGCCAGCAGCACACTAGCGGCGAACACCGGGGAGCTGTTTTTT
cdr3_aa: CASSTLAANTGELFF

clone_size: .
d_call: .
j_call: TRBJ1-2
v_call: TRBV28
cdr3_nt: TGTGCCAGCAGTTTGCGGGGTGGCTATGGCTACACCTTC
cdr3_aa: CASSLRGGYGYTF

clone_size: .
d_call: .
j_call: TRBJ1-2
v_call: TRBV10-2
cdr3_nt: TGCGCCAGCAGAGCCGGGTCGGAGTATGGCTACACCTTC
cdr3_aa: CASRAGSEYGYTF

clone_size: .
d_call: TRBD1
j_call: TRBJ1-2
v_call: TRBV7-2
cdr3_nt: TGTGCCAGCAGCTTCCGAGGGACAGGTCAGGCTGGCTACACCTTC
cdr3_aa: CASSFRGTGQAGYTF